This T cell receptor beta chain was observed in a study of cytomegalovirus exposure and HLA in healthy donors. CDR1 and CDR2 from the germline V gene are SGHRS and YFSETQ. The CDR3 is 14 residues long. PCR employed 60 Vbeta and 13 Jbeta primers. Assay: immunoSEQ multiplex PCR; the TCRdb copy retains only in-frame clones and omits some. The sample consists of 200,000 or so clones, about 77% of them appearing once. Comment on this clone: At one end the junction does not follow the germline gene, possibly because of a read error.

Source material: PBMCs. The rearrangement uses TRBV5-1 and TRBJ2-7; a possible D gene is TRBD1 (6 bases). The sequence was obtained from a woman under 40 in good health and CMV-seropositive. For the CDR3, the DNA is TGCGCCAGCGGCTTGGAAGACAGGACCTACGAGCAGTACTTC. Translation: CASGLEDRTYEQYF.